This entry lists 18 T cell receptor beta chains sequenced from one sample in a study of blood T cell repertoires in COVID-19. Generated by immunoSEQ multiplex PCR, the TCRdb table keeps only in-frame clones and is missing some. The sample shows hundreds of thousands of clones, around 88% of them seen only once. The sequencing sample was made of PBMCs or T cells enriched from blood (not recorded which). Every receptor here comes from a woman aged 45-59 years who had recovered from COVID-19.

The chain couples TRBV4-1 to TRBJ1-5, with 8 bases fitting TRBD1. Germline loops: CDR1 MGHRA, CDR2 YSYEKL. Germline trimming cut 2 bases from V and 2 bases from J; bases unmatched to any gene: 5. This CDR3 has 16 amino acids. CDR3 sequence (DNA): TGCGCCAGCAGCCAATCCCCAGGGGGCGGCAATCAGCCCCAGCATTTT. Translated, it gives CASSQSPGGGNQPQHF.

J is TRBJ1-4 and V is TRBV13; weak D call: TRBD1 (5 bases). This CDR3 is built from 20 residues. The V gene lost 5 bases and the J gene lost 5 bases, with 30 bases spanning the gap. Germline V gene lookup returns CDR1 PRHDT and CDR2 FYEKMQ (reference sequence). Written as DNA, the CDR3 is TGTGCCAGCAGCCCCCATAAAAACCGGGCCCCTGGGGCCCAAAATGAAAAACTGTTTTTT. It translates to CASSPHKNRAPGAQNEKLFF.

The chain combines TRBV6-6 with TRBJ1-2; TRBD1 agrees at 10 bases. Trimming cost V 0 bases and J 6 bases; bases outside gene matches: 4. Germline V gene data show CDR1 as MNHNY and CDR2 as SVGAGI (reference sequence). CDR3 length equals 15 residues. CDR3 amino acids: CASSYSTGGFDGYTF. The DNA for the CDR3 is TGTGCCAGCAGTTACTCGACAGGGGGCTTTGATGGCTACACCTTC.

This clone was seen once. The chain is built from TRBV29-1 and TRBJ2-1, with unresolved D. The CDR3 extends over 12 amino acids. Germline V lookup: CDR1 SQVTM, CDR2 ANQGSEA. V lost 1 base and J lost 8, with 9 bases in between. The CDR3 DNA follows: TGCAGCGTTGAAGGGGCCACGGATGAGCAGTTCTTC. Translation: CSVEGATDEQFF.

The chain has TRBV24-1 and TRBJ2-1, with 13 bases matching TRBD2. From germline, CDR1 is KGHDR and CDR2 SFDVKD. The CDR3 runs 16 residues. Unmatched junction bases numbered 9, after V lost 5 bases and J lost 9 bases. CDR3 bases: TGTGCCACCAGTGCTGTACTAGCGGGAGGGCCGGCTGAGCAGTTCTTC. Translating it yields CATSAVLAGGPAEQFF.

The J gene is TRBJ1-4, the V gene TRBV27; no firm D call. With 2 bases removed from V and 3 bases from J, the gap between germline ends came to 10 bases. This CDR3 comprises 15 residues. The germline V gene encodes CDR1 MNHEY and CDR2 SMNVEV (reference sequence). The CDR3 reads CASSLVGWANEKLFF. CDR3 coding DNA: TGTGCCAGCAGTTTAGTCGGGTGGGCTAATGAAAAACTGTTTTTT.

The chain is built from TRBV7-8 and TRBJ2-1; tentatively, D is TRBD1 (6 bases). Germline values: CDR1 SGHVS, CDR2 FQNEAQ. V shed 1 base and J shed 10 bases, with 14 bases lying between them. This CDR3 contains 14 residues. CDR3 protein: CASSLVQGPMEQFF. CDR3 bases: TGTGCCAGCAGCTTAGTACAGGGCCCCATGGAGCAGTTCTTC.

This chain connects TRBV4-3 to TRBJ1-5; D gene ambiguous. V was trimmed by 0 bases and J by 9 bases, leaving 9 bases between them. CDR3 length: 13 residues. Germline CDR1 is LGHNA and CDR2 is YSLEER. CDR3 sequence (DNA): TGCGCCAGCAGCCAAGATCCCCAGTTGCCCCAGCATTTT. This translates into CASSQDPQLPQHF.

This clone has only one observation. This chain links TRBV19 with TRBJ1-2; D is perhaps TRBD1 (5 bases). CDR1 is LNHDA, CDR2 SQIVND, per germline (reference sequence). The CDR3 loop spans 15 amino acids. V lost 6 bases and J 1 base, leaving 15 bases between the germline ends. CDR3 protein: CASSVEGASNYGYTF. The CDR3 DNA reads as TGTGCCAGTAGCGTCGAAGGGGCCAGTAACTATGGCTACACCTTC.

CDR3 in DNA: TGTGCCACCAGCAGAGATAAGGGGCTAGCGGGGGCGGAGACCCAGTACTTC. Translated, it gives CATSRDKGLAGAETQYF. The chain links TRBV15 to TRBJ2-5, with 10 bases lining up with TRBD2. CDR1 is LNHNV, CDR2 YYDKDF, per germline (reference sequence). With V trimmed by 0 bases and J by 5 bases, 9 bases remained unmatched. The CDR3 has 17 amino acids.

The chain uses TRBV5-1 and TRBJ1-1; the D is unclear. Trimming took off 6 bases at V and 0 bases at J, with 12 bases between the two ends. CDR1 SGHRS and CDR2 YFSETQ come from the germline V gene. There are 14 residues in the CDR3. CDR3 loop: CASNGGNVNTEAFF. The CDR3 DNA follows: TGCGCCAGCAATGGAGGGAATGTGAACACTGAAGCTTTCTTT.

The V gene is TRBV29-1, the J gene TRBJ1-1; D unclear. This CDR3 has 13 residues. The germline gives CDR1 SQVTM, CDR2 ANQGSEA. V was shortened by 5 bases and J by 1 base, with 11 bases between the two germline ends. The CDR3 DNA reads TGCAGCGTTTCGCGTGTCAAGAACACTGAAGCTTTCTTT. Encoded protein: CSVSRVKNTEAFF.

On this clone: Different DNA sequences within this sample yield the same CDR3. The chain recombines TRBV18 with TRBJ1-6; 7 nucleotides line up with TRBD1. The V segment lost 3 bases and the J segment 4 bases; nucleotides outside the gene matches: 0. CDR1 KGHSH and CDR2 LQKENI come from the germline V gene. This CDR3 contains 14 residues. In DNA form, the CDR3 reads TGTGCCAGCTCACCGGGACAGTATAATTCACCCCTCCACTTT. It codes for CASSPGQYNSPLHF. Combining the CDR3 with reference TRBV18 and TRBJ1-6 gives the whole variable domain NAGVMQNPRHLVRRRGQEARLRCSPMKGHSHVYWYRQLPEEGLKFMVYLQKENIIDESGMPKERFSAEFPKEGPSILRIQQVVRGDSAAYFCASSPGQYNSPLHFGNGTRLTVT.

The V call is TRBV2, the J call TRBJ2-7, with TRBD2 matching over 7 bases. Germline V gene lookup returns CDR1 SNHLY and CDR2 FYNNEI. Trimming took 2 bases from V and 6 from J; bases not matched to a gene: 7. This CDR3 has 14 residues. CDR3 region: CASSERGGVSEQYF. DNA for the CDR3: TGTGCCAGCAGTGAACGGGGAGGGGTCTCCGAGCAGTACTTC.

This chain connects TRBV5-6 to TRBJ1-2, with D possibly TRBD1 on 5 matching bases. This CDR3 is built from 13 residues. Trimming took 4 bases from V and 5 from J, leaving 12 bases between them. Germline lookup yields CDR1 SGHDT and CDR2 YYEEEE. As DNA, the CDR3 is TGTGCCAGCAGCCGGGGCGGGGGATATGGCTACACCTTC. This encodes CASSRGGGYGYTF.

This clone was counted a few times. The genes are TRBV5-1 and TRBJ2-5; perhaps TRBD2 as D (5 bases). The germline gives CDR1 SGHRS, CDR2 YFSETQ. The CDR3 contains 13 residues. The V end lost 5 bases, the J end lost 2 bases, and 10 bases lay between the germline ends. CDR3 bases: TGCGCCAGCAGACTTAGGACTCAAGAGACCCAGTACTTC. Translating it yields CASRLRTQETQYF.

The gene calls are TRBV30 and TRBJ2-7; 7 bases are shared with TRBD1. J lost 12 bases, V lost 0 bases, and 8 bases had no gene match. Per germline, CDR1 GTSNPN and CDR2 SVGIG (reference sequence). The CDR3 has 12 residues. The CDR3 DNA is TGTGCCTGGAGTGTAGTCACAGGGGCCGCGTACTTC. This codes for CAWSVVTGAAYF.

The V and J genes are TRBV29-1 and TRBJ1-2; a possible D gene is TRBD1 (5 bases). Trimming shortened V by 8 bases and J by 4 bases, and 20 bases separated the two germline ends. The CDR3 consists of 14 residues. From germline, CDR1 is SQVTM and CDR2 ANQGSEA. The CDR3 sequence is CSTLGAENRYGYTF. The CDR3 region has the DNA TGCAGCACTCTAGGGGCAGAGAACCGCTATGGCTACACCTTC.